The rows below give T cell receptor beta chains drawn from one sample of a study of blood T cell repertoires in COVID-19. Profiled with immunoSEQ multiplex PCR; TCRdb holds only in-frame clones, not every one. The repertoire includes around 150,000 clones, approximately 84% of them detected once, and roughly 10% sits in the top ten. The specimen sequenced was peripheral blood. The receptor source for this set is a woman of 80 years or more in a cohort sampled during active or convalescent COVID-19. The conserved cysteine and the conserved F or W are not part of the CDR3 here. A D gene is named only where the DNA matches it firmly. The listing skips clone size in some rows; elsewhere it reads once, few, many or a size class.

clone_size,d_call,v_call,j_call,cdr3_aa
.,.,TRBV5-4,TRBJ1-1,ASSLESQVGEAF
.,.,TRBV28,TRBJ1-4,ASSLTGGAWKLF
.,TRBD2,TRBV11-2,TRBJ2-5,ASSLDPSGGGETQY
.,TRBD1,TRBV18,TRBJ1-5,ASSRGTGVNQPQH
.,.,TRBV5-5,TRBJ1-2,ASSLVTGGDGYT
.,.,TRBV19,TRBJ1-6,ASSISGFRSPLH
few,.,TRBV7-2,TRBJ1-1,ASSSQGMNTEAF
.,TRBD1,TRBV19,TRBJ1-3,ASSITGASGNTIY
.,.,TRBV7-3,TRBJ2-1,ASSLGLNNEQF
.,TRBD2,TRBV6-5,TRBJ2-3,ATVVTSGTDTQY